The following is a T cell receptor (beta chain) sequence with its context. This CDR3 spans 16 amino acids. CDR1 MGHRA and CDR2 YSYEKL come from the germline V gene. Between the trimmed V and J ends, which lost 0 bases and 3 bases, there was a span of 11 bases. The data were obtained in a study of cytomegalovirus exposure and HLA in healthy donors. A multiplex PCR was run with 60 Vbeta primers and 13 Jbeta primers. TCRdb's table, derived via immunoSEQ multiplex PCR, lists solely in-frame clones and lacks some. The data show around 200,000 clones, less than 85% seen once. What was sequenced was PBMCs. The V gene is TRBV4-1, the J gene TRBJ2-2; D possibly corresponds to TRBD2 (6 bases). The receptor comes from a boy aged 10-17 years in good health and CMV-seronegative. The CDR3 DNA reads TGCGCCAGCAGCCAAGATAGGAGGGTCGACACCGGGGAGCTGTTTTTT. This sequence encodes CASSQDRRVDTGELFF.